The 8 T cell receptor beta chains presented below share a single source sample, sequenced in a study of T-cell memory formation after mild COVID-19. Each CDR3 protein gets one entry after TCRdb re-called the 5' RACE reads with MiXCR. The sample lists 280,000 or so distinct CDR3 sequences, roughly 8.2% occurring once. The sequencing input was PBMCs or a T cell subset sorted from them (not recorded which). The receptors were sampled from a man aged 18-30 years who had mild COVID-19 (a few samples of this study predate the infection). Cell type and time point are not known.

This clonotype appeared a few times. The gene calls are TRBV5-1 and TRBJ2-2; perhaps TRBD1 as D (6 bases). V lost 0 bases, J lost 0 bases, and 12 bases lay in between. The germline gives CDR1 SGHRS, CDR2 YFSETQ. This CDR3 region has 17 residues. CDR3 in amino acids: CASSLVMGATNTGELFF. CDR3 DNA sequence: TGCGCCAGCAGCTTGGTAATGGGGGCCACGAACACCGGGGAGCTGTTTTTT.

This rearrangement joins TRBV4-3 to TRBJ1-2; 8 bases are a match to TRBD1. The CDR3 is 15 residues long. V shed 1 base and J 3 bases; nucleotides not matched to a gene: 4. The V gene's germline CDR1 is LGHNA and CDR2 YSLEER. CDR3 nucleotide sequence: TGCGCCAGCAGCCAAGCCCGGACAGGGTACTATGGCTACACCTTC. This sequence encodes CASSQARTGYYGYTF.

This clonotype was observed a handful of times. The chain has TRBV7-2 and TRBJ1-1; 7 bases align to TRBD1. Germline lookup yields CDR1 SGHTA and CDR2 FQGNSA. This CDR3 has 14 amino acids. With 6 bases clipped from V and 0 bases from J, the junction kept 4 bases outside the gene matches. CDR3 bases: TGTGCCAGCAGGGGGGGGACAGTGAACACTGAAGCTTTCTTT. Translation: CASRGGTVNTEAFF. The variable domain in full, with the rest retrieved from reference TRBV7-2 and TRBJ1-1, is GAGVSQSPSNKVTEKGKDVELRCDPISGHTALYWYRQSLGQGLEFLIYFQGNSAPDKSGLPSDRFSAERTGGSVSTLTIQRTQQEDSAVYLCASRGGTVNTEAFFGQGTRLTVV.

The chain combines TRBV6-5 with TRBJ2-1, with TRBD2 as a possible D gene (5 bases). Germline V CDR1 and CDR2: MNHEY, SVGAGI. This CDR3 has 15 residues. V was shortened by 0 bases and J by 8 bases, with 14 bases between the two germline ends. In nucleotides, the CDR3 is TGTGCCAGCAGTTACTCCCACATCGGGGTCCATGAGCAGTTCTTC. Protein product: CASSYSHIGVHEQFF.

This clonotype was recorded at least ten times. A junction end diverges from the germline sequence, so it may reflect a read error. The rearrangement joins TRBV7-2 to TRBJ2-7, with no clear D. The CDR3 spans 11 residues. Germline-derived CDR1 and CDR2 are SGHTA and FQGNSA. The CDR3: CASSLGLHAVF. DNA for the CDR3: TGTGCCAGCAGCTTAGGACTCCATGCCGTCTTC.

This chain links TRBV5-1 with TRBJ1-3; D is unresolved. Trimming removed 0 bases at V and 2 bases at J, with 9 bases between. Germline loops: CDR1 SGHRS, CDR2 YFSETQ. The CDR3 spans 15 residues. The chain's CDR3 is CASSLEQTPGNTIYF. In DNA form, the CDR3 reads TGCGCCAGCAGCTTGGAACAGACCCCTGGAAACACCATATATTTT.

This clonotype was found a few times. CDR3 DNA: TGTGCCAGCAGCCGTCAGGACAGGGAACCGTCCTACGAGCAGTACTTC. Its protein is CASSRQDREPSYEQYF. The V and J genes are TRBV4-2 and TRBJ2-7, with TRBD1 matching 8 bases. With V trimmed by 4 bases and J by 1 base, 9 bases remained unmatched. The CDR3 is made up of 16 amino acids. Germline CDR1 and CDR2: LGHNA and YNFKEQ.

This clonotype was observed at least ten times. The rearrangement uses TRBV7-3 and TRBJ2-1, with 9 bases that match TRBD1. This CDR3 region has 15 residues. The V segment lost 5 bases and the J segment 4 bases; nucleotides outside the gene matches: 6. CDR1 is SGHTA and CDR2 is FQGTGA in the germline V gene. CDR3 DNA: TGTGCCAGCAGCCAATCCGGGACAGGGTACAATGAGCAGTTCTTC. This translates into CASSQSGTGYNEQFF.